This T cell receptor (beta chain) was recorded in a study of T cells after posttransplantation cyclophosphamide. The CDR3 runs 15 residues. Germline assignment: CDR1 MNHNY and CDR2 SVGAGI (reference sequence). V was pared by 2 bases and J by 2 bases, with 3 bases of the junction left unmatched. Measured with immunoSEQ multiplex PCR; TCRdb has only the in-frame clones, and not every one. The sample was found to contain approximately 15,000 clones, and every one recurs. By proportion, this clone is medium-sized (0.01 to 0.1%). Its cognate antigen is unknown. Study-wide results and caveats: Donor CD8+ memory clones often dominated recipient blood repertoires at later times. Blood and skin or GI T cell repertoires showed limited TRB overlap. TRB clonality was highly associated with recipient CMV seropositivity and reactivation.

Treatment was busulfan-fludarabine conditioning, a marrow graft, and cyclophosphamide on days +3 and +4. This TCR was recovered from a female patient in her 30s who received an allogeneic stem cell transplant from a related donor, was CMV-positive, and had no GVHD. These T cells may partly come from the graft donor. The rearrangement joins TRBV6-6 to TRBJ1-3; 7 nucleotides align to TRBD1. The input for sequencing was PBMCs, taken after allogeneic stem cell transplant with posttransplant cyclophosphamide. CDR3 sequence: CASSYTTGTGNTIYF. The DNA for the CDR3 is TGTGCCAGCAGTTACACGACAGGGACTGGAAACACCATATATTTT.